The 17 T cell receptor beta chains presented below share a single source sample, sequenced in a study of T cell responses to AZD1222 COVID-19 vaccine (dated by TCRdb to the early 2020s). The sample's time point, from its label and the paper: about 28 days (+/-7) after the second vaccine dose. Library preparation employed the immunoSEQ multiplex PCR assay. Drawn from immuneACCESS, this table holds only the in-frame rearrangements with V and J called that TCRdb kept. Clones are partly lost; checked studies trace under half to an unresolved V gene and leave the rest unexplained. The sample table shows about 160,000 clones, and 85% to 90% are seen once. The ten largest clones represent over 4% of the sample. Sequences were derived from peripheral blood, sampled 28 days after the second AZD1222 dose. All receptors derive from an adult who received the AZD1222 COVID-19 vaccine.

CDR3 protein: CASSPTNQYEQYF. The CDR3 DNA sequence: TGTGCCAGCAGCCCTACCAACCAATACGAGCAGTACTTC. The V call is TRBV7-2, the J call TRBJ2-7; no reliable D call. The CDR3 consists of 13 residues. CDR1 SGHTA and CDR2 FQGNSA come from the germline V gene. V lost 5 bases to trimming and J lost 4 bases, with 12 bases between them. Full variable domain (missing parts from reference TRBV7-2 and TRBJ2-7): GAGVSQSPSNKVTEKGKDVELRCDPISGHTALYWYRQSLGQGLEFLIYFQGNSAPDKSGLPSDRFSAERTGGSVSTLTIQRTQQEDSAVYLCASSPTNQYEQYFGPGTRLTVT.

V gene TRBV27 combines with J gene TRBJ2-7; perhaps TRBD1 as D (6 bases). The V gene lost 6 bases and the J gene lost 2 bases, with 17 bases spanning the gap. The CDR3 covers 15 residues. CDR1 is MNHEY and CDR2 is SMNVEV in the germline V gene (reference sequence). The CDR3 loop reads CASSGPAAGAYEQYF. The CDR3 bases are TGTGCCAGCAGCGGACCGGCGGCAGGGGCCTACGAGCAGTACTTC.

This clone was detected once. This chain's CDR3 is CASSPPQGTGELFF. The DNA of the CDR3 is TGTGCCAGCTCACCCCCACAGGGTACCGGGGAGCTGTTTTTT. The chain joins TRBV18 to TRBJ2-2, with D tentatively TRBD1 (6 bases). Trimming took off 3 bases at V and 5 bases at J, with 10 bases between the two ends. From germline, CDR1 is KGHSH and CDR2 LQKENI. There are 14 residues in the CDR3.

This clone was found a few times. This sequence joins TRBV29-1 and TRBJ2-3, with D perhaps TRBD1 or TRBD2 (7 bases each). Between the trimmed V and J ends, which lost 2 bases and 0 bases, there was a span of 15 bases. Germline CDR1 and CDR2: SQVTM and ANQGSEA. The CDR3 is 16 residues long. CDR3 DNA: TGCAGCGTTGAACCCCGGGGGGACAGAAGCACAGATACGCAGTATTTT. Translation: CSVEPRGDRSTDTQYF.

V gene TRBV4-2 combines with J gene TRBJ1-2; unclear D gene. This CDR3 region has 15 residues. The V and J ends lost 3 bases and 4 bases respectively, with 15 bases between them. CDR1 is LGHNA, CDR2 YNFKEQ, per germline. DNA for the CDR3: TGTGCCAGCAGCCAGGCAATAGACGGACTCTATGGCTACACCTTC. Protein: CASSQAIDGLYGYTF.

This rearrangement joins TRBV10-3 to TRBJ1-3; no firm D call. Germline assignment: CDR1 ENHRY and CDR2 SYGVKD. V was clipped by 1 base and J by 6 bases, with 4 bases between them. The CDR3 runs to 12 residues. The CDR3 DNA reads TGTGCCATCAGTGAGTTAGTAAACACCATATATTTT. Its protein product is CAISELVNTIYF.

The gene calls are TRBV14 and TRBJ1-5; D uncertain. Germline lookup yields CDR1 SGHDN and CDR2 FVKESK. This CDR3 comprises 13 residues. Deletions cut 0 bases from V and 5 bases from J, with 5 bases between. CDR3 sequence: CASSQDADQPQHF. As DNA, the CDR3 is TGTGCCAGCAGCCAAGATGCTGATCAGCCCCAGCATTTT.

This rearrangement joins TRBV4-1 to TRBJ2-2; 7 bases fit TRBD1. Losses at the gene ends were 3 bases for V and 0 bases for J; bases not matched to a gene: 10. This CDR3 comprises 18 residues. CDR1 is MGHRA, CDR2 YSYEKL, per germline. This chain's CDR3 is CASSQSFRQGTNTGELFF. The CDR3 region has the DNA TGCGCCAGCAGCCAGTCATTTAGACAGGGCACGAACACCGGGGAGCTGTTTTTT.

The CDR3 protein is CASSHSGGNSPLHF. The CDR3 coding sequence is TGTGCCAGCAGCCACTCAGGGGGCAATTCACCCCTCCACTTT. This chain joins TRBV7-9 and TRBJ1-6, with 8 bases that match TRBD1. From germline, CDR1 is SEHNR and CDR2 FQNEAQ (reference sequence). With V trimmed by 5 bases and J by 7 bases, 4 bases remained unmatched. CDR3 size: 14 residues.

The rearrangement links TRBV2 to TRBJ1-5; D remains unclear. Between the trimmed V and J ends, which lost 3 bases and 6 bases, there was a span of 9 bases. CDR3 size: 13 residues. The germline V gene encodes CDR1 SNHLY and CDR2 FYNNEI. Written as DNA, the CDR3 is TGTGCCAGCAGTGACGAGTCGCGTCAGCCCCAGCATTTT. Translated, it gives CASSDESRQPQHF.

CDR3 nucleotide sequence: TGTGCCAGCAGCTACCGGGACAGGGGCGGAGCTTTCTTT. This translates into CASSYRDRGGAFF. This rearrangement joins TRBV7-2 to TRBJ1-1, with TRBD1 identical over 10 bases. This CDR3 spans 13 amino acids. Looked up from germline, CDR1 is SGHTA and CDR2 is FQGNSA. Trimming cost V 4 bases and J 10 bases; bases outside gene matches: 6.

The rearrangement joins TRBV6-1 to TRBJ1-1; 7 nucleotides match TRBD1. The CDR3 length is 14 residues. V shed 1 base, J shed 3 bases, and the junction held 2 bases outside the gene matches. The V gene's germline CDR1 is MNHNS and CDR2 SASEGT. The CDR3 loop reads CASSEVTGDTEAFF. DNA of the CDR3: TGTGCCAGCAGTGAAGTAACAGGGGACACTGAAGCTTTCTTT.

The rearrangement links TRBV9 to TRBJ2-1; TRBD2 is a possible D gene (5 bases). The ends were cut back, 5 bases at V and 8 bases at J, with 17 bases in the middle. Germline CDR1 reads SGDLS; CDR2 reads YYNGEE. The CDR3 extends over 14 amino acids. CDR3 sequence: CASSEKLASYEQFF. The CDR3 nucleotides are TGTGCCAGCAGTGAGAAGCTAGCCAGCTATGAGCAGTTCTTC.

The chain uses TRBV24-1 and TRBJ2-1; either TRBD1 or TRBD2 may supply D (5 bases each). CDR3 size: 15 residues. The ends were cut back, 9 bases at V and 2 bases at J, with 16 bases in the middle. Germline CDR1 and CDR2: KGHDR and SFDVKD. CDR3: CATGEPRDPYNEQFF. In DNA form, the CDR3 reads TGTGCCACCGGGGAGCCCAGGGACCCCTACAATGAGCAGTTCTTC.

The chain carries TRBV6-5 and TRBJ2-7; D not resolved. Germline V lookup: CDR1 MNHEY, CDR2 SVGAGI. CDR3 length: 12 residues. V was trimmed by 2 bases and J by 6 bases, leaving 8 bases between them. CDR3 sequence (DNA): TGTGCCAGCAGTTACGATGGGTTCGAGCAGTACTTC. Its translation: CASSYDGFEQYF.

The V gene is TRBV24-1, the J gene TRBJ1-2; D is uncertain. The CDR3 runs to 11 residues. Germline CDR1 reads KGHDR; CDR2 reads SFDVKD. V gave up 6 bases and J gave up 5 bases, with 6 bases separating them. The CDR3 spells CATSFSYGYTF. The CDR3 nucleotides read TGTGCCACCAGTTTCTCATATGGCTACACCTTC.

The rearrangement joins TRBV9 to TRBJ1-5; D remains unclear. Trimming took off 4 bases at V and 0 bases at J, with 8 bases between the two ends. The germline V gene has CDR1 SGDLS and CDR2 YYNGEE. The CDR3 loop spans 14 amino acids. CDR3 sequence (DNA): TGTGCCAGCAGCCCCTCCTATAGCAATCAGCCCCAGCATTTT. It specifies CASSPSYSNQPQHF.